The rows below give T cell receptor beta chains drawn from one sample of a study of cytomegalovirus exposure and HLA in healthy donors. TCRdb's copy holds only in-frame clones and misses some; the assay was immunoSEQ multiplex PCR. This sample contains some 180,000 clones. The sequenced sample consisted of PBMCs. The receptors were sampled from a man aged 30 to 45 in good health and CMV-seronegative. The CDR3 runs from the conserved cysteine through the conserved F or W. Fields, in order: V gene, D gene, J gene, CDR3 DNA, CDR3 protein. A D gene is named only where the DNA matches it firmly.

V: TRBV5-8; D: TRBD1; J: TRBJ2-5; DNA: TGTGCCAGCAGCTTGGCTCCAGGACAGGCAGAGACCCAGTACTTC; CDR3: CASSLAPGQAETQYF
V: TRBV18; D: NA; J: TRBJ1-5; DNA: TGTGCCAGCTCACCATTCCAGGGCAATCAGCCCCAGCATTTT; CDR3: CASSPFQGNQPQHF
V: TRBV29-1; D: TRBD1; J: TRBJ1-2; DNA: TGCAGCGTGGAGGACACAGGGGGCCAAGGTTATGGCTACACCTTC; CDR3: CSVEDTGGQGYGYTF
V: TRBV10-2; D: TRBD1; J: TRBJ1-1; DNA: TGCGCCAGCAGTGAGAGGAACAGGGGGATAAACACTGAAGCTTTCTTT; CDR3: CASSERNRGINTEAFF
V: TRBV5-4; D: TRBD2; J: TRBJ2-5; DNA: TGTGCCAGCAGCTTGGGCGGGAGGGCCGGGGAGACCCAGTACTTC; CDR3: CASSLGGRAGETQYF
V: TRBV5-1; D: TRBD1; J: TRBJ2-2; DNA: TGCGCCAGCAGCCAAAGACAGGGGGCGAGCGGGGAGCTGTTTTTT; CDR3: CASSQRQGASGELFF
V: TRBV15; D: NA; J: TRBJ2-7; DNA: TGTGCCACCAGCAGTGGCAGGGAATACGAGCAGTACTTC; CDR3: CATSSGREYEQYF
V: TRBV4-1; D: NA; J: TRBJ1-5; DNA: TGCGCCAGCAGCCAAGTTTTAAGTATAACTAATCAGCCCCAGCATTTT; CDR3: CASSQVLSITNQPQHF
V: TRBV28; D: TRBD1; J: TRBJ2-2; DNA: TGTGCCAGCCGGACAGGATTGAACACCGGGGAGCTGTTTTTT; CDR3: CASRTGLNTGELFF
V: TRBV15; D: NA; J: TRBJ1-5; DNA: TGTGCCACCAGCAGAGGTAGGGGACTCCAGGGTGGAAGGCCCCAGCATTTT; CDR3: CATSRGRGLQGGRPQHF
V: TRBV25-1; D: TRBD1; J: TRBJ1-3; DNA: TGTGCCAGCAGTCCACGGACAGGTTCTTTATCTGGAAACACCATATATTTT; CDR3: CASSPRTGSLSGNTIYF
V: TRBV5-4; D: TRBD1; J: TRBJ1-1; DNA: TGTGCCAGCAGCCTGGGACAGGGGCCGAACACTGAAGCTTTCTTT; CDR3: CASSLGQGPNTEAFF
V: TRBV29-1; D: TRBD1; J: TRBJ1-1; DNA: TGCAGCGCGGGCGAAACCGGGACAGCCGGAACTGAAGCTTTCTTT; CDR3: CSAGETGTAGTEAFF
V: TRBV7-6; D: TRBD1; J: TRBJ1-1; DNA: TGTGCCAGCAGCTCCAGGGGGGCAAACACTGAAGCTTTCTTT; CDR3: CASSSRGANTEAFF